Presented here are 32 T cell receptor beta chains from one specimen sequenced in a study of shared clonotypes between healthy human individuals. Repertoires were generated with immunoSEQ multiplex PCR, while TCRdb's copy carries only in-frame clones and drops some. This sample has a few million clones, with around 90% found just once. Sample: naive CD4+ T cells sorted from blood. The subset denotes: CD45RA+ positively selected. The receptor source for this set is a man between 18 and 35 years old in good health.

Turning to this clone: The junction and the germline gene differ at one end; a read error may be behind it. V is TRBV6-5 and J is TRBJ2-1; D is uncertain. This CDR3 contains 12 residues. CDR1 is MNHEY and CDR2 is SVGAGI in the germline V gene. The CDR3 coding sequence is TGTGCCAGCAGTTACTCCGACTCCCTGGCGGTCTTC. It codes for CASSYSDSLAVF.

This clone was seen just once. V gene TRBV7-8 combines with J gene TRBJ1-1; D is unclear. The germline V gene encodes CDR1 SGHVS and CDR2 FQNEAQ. CDR3 length: 13 residues. V was clipped by 1 base and J by 4 bases, with 7 bases between them. CDR3 DNA sequence: TGTGCCAGCAGCTTAGATATCGGCACTGAAGCTTTCTTT. Amino acid sequence: CASSLDIGTEAFF.

For the CDR3, the DNA is TGCGCCAGCAGCTTCAGGGGGCAGGACACTGAAGCTTTCTTT. Its translation is CASSFRGQDTEAFF. The rearrangement links TRBV5-1 to TRBJ1-1; 8 bases agree with TRBD1. The germline V gene encodes CDR1 SGHRS and CDR2 YFSETQ. The ends lost 2 bases at V and 3 bases at J; junction bases unmatched: 3. This CDR3 has 14 amino acids.

The chain employs TRBV30 and TRBJ2-1; D is unclear. CDR1 and CDR2 from the germline V gene are GTSNPN and SVGIG (reference sequence). The CDR3 totals 16 residues. V was shortened by 1 base and J by 7 bases, with 20 bases between the two germline ends. CDR3 sequence reads: CAWSAVPAPPMNEQFF. The CDR3 DNA reads TGTGCCTGGAGTGCCGTCCCGGCCCCTCCTATGAATGAGCAGTTCTTC. Variable domain in full (rest from reference TRBV30 and TRBJ2-1): SQTIHQWPATLVQPVGSPLSLECTVEGTSNPNLYWYRQAAGRGLQLLFYSVGIGQISSEVPQNLSASRPQDRQFILSSKKLLLSDSGFYLCAWSAVPAPPMNEQFFGPGTRLTVL.

The rearrangement uses TRBV4-2 and TRBJ2-3; D is ambiguous. In germline, CDR1 is LGHNA, CDR2 YNFKEQ. The CDR3 consists of 14 residues. The V and J ends lost 2 bases and 11 bases respectively, with 17 bases between them. This chain's CDR3 is CASSQNDGDNRQYF. The CDR3 coding sequence is TGTGCCAGCAGCCAAAACGATGGGGATAACAGGCAGTATTTT.

This chain uses TRBV5-6 with TRBJ1-2, with a tentative D call TRBD1 (5 bases). CDR3 size: 12 residues. Germline V lookup: CDR1 SGHDT, CDR2 YYEEEE. Trimming stripped 0 bases from V and 10 bases from J, with 10 bases between. The CDR3 coding sequence is TGTGCCAGCAGCTTGGGAGGGGCCACCTACACCTTC. Amino acid sequence: CASSLGGATYTF.

V is TRBV19 and J is TRBJ1-5; 9 positions match TRBD1. J gave up 6 bases and V 1 base, and 7 bases lay outside the gene matches. Germline V gives CDR1 LNHDA, CDR2 SQIVND (reference sequence). This CDR3 spans 16 amino acids. The CDR3 reads CASSIVGTGIGQPQHF. CDR3 nucleotides: TGTGCCAGTAGTATAGTAGGGACAGGGATAGGTCAGCCCCAGCATTTT.

The genes are TRBV5-5 and TRBJ2-2; D is perhaps TRBD1 or TRBD2 (7 bases each). V was cut by 0 bases and J by 3 bases, with 9 bases left in between. Germline values: CDR1 SGHKS, CDR2 YYEKEE (reference sequence). The CDR3 has 15 residues. CDR3 residues: CASSLAGGDTGELFF. CDR3 coding DNA: TGTGCCAGCAGCTTGGCAGGGGGGGACACCGGGGAGCTGTTTTTT.

The gene calls are TRBV14 and TRBJ2-1; D might be TRBD1 (6 bases). The V end was cut by 2 bases, the J end by 9 bases, with 8 bases between. Germline lookup yields CDR1 SGHDN and CDR2 FVKESK. The CDR3 covers 12 residues. CDR3: CASSQIGGEQFF. CDR3 in DNA: TGTGCCAGCAGCCAAATAGGGGGTGAGCAGTTCTTC.

The chain links TRBV5-8 to TRBJ1-6; perhaps TRBD1 as D (5 bases). Germline assignment: CDR1 SGHTS and CDR2 YDEGEE. The CDR3 contains 14 residues. V lost 3 bases to trimming and J lost 8 bases, with 12 bases between them. The CDR3 bases are TGTGCCAGCAGCTCTCGGTCAGGGTATTCACCCCTCCACTTT. Translating gives CASSSRSGYSPLHF.

The chain carries TRBV7-2 and TRBJ2-5, with unresolved D. The CDR3 runs 16 residues. The germline gives CDR1 SGHTA, CDR2 FQGNSA. V shed 0 bases and J shed 2 bases, with 13 bases lying between them. CDR3 DNA: TGTGCCAGCAGCTTAGCGCTGGGCTACTCACAAGAGACCCAGTACTTC. It translates to CASSLALGYSQETQYF.

The V call is TRBV5-1, the J call TRBJ1-5; D is undetermined. There are 13 residues in the CDR3. V was shortened by 0 bases and J by 6 bases, with 7 bases between the two germline ends. Germline V gene data show CDR1 as SGHRS and CDR2 as YFSETQ. CDR3 bases: TGCGCCAGCAGCTTGGTTTCAGGTCAGCCCCAGCATTTT. Amino acids: CASSLVSGQPQHF.

A remark on this clone: Additional DNA sequences in this sample encode the identical CDR3. V is TRBV6-1 and J is TRBJ2-2; TRBD1 aligns across 8 bases. Trimming at V came to 2 bases and at J to 2 bases, leaving 4 bases not matched to a gene. The V gene's germline CDR1 is MNHNS and CDR2 SASEGT. This CDR3 comprises 16 residues. In nucleotides, the CDR3 is TGTGCCAGCAGTGAAAGGCAGGGGGCTAACACCGGGGAGCTGTTTTTT. It encodes CASSERQGANTGELFF.

The V gene is TRBV6-1, the J gene TRBJ1-5; TRBD1 aligns across 7 bases. The CDR3 is 15 amino acids. After removal of 8 bases from V and 0 bases from J, the junction contained 7 bases not matched to a gene. Germline V lookup: CDR1 MNHNS, CDR2 SASEGT. Here the CDR3 reads CASERGQLSNQPQHF. CDR3 bases: TGTGCCAGCGAGAGGGGACAGCTTAGCAATCAGCCCCAGCATTTT.

The V gene is TRBV7-2, the J gene TRBJ1-3, with a tentative D call TRBD1 (6 bases). Germline V gene sequence: CDR1 SGHTA, CDR2 FQGNSA. V was clipped by 3 bases and J by 0 bases, with 12 bases between them. This CDR3 has 16 residues. The CDR3 region has the DNA TGTGCCAGCAGCTTGGTTCAGGGGCTCTCTGGAAACACCATATATTTT. Encoded protein: CASSLVQGLSGNTIYF.

The chain recombines TRBV2 with TRBJ2-1; the match to TRBD2 covers 8 bases. The CDR3 is 15 residues long. Germline lookup yields CDR1 SNHLY and CDR2 FYNNEI. Unmatched junction bases numbered 12, after V lost 7 bases and J lost 7 bases. The CDR3, as DNA: TGTGCCAGCAATCTTCGAGCGGGAGTTAGTAATGAGCAGTTCTTC. This codes for CASNLRAGVSNEQFF.

The chain is built from TRBV19 and TRBJ1-2; D unclear. Trimming pared 5 bases from V and 1 base from J, leaving 17 bases between. This CDR3 spans 16 amino acids. Germline V lookup: CDR1 LNHDA, CDR2 SQIVND (reference sequence). CDR3 residues: CASSPLVREDNYGYTF. The CDR3 bases are TGTGCCAGTAGTCCCTTGGTCCGGGAGGATAACTATGGCTACACCTTC.

For this clone: Other DNA sequences in this specimen translate into the identical CDR3. The rearrangement uses TRBV5-1 and TRBJ2-5; tentatively, D is TRBD2 (7 bases). V was pared by 4 bases and J by 2 bases, with 12 bases between. Germline V gene sequence: CDR1 SGHRS, CDR2 YFSETQ. CDR3 length: 14 amino acids. The CDR3 reads CASSPGGSQETQYF. Written as DNA, the CDR3 is TGCGCCAGCAGCCCGGGGGGCAGTCAAGAGACCCAGTACTTC.

The chain carries TRBV7-2 and TRBJ2-3; unclear D gene. CDR3 length equals 14 residues. Germline CDR1 is SGHTA and CDR2 is FQGNSA. Trimming removed 5 bases from V and 2 bases from J, with 11 bases in between. CDR3 sequence reads: CASSPGLITDTQYF. CDR3 nucleotide sequence: TGTGCCAGCAGCCCAGGCCTCATCACAGATACGCAGTATTTT.

The gene calls are TRBV1 and TRBJ1-5. TRBV1 has pseudogene status. The CDR3 loop spans 16 amino acids. Written as DNA, the CDR3 is TGCACCACGCGGGACCCCGGAGGAAGGAGCAATCAGCCCCAGCATTTT. Amino acids: CTTRDPGGRSNQPQHF.

The chain employs TRBV6-1 and TRBJ2-1, with D possibly being TRBD1 (6 bases). This CDR3 is 15 amino acids long. V lost 5 bases, J lost 0 bases, and 11 bases lay in between. The germline CDR1 and CDR2 sequences are MNHNS and SASEGT. For the CDR3, the DNA is TGTGCCAGCAGTTCTACAGGGAGCTCCTACAATGAGCAGTTCTTC. Encoded protein: CASSSTGSSYNEQFF.

Only one count was recorded for this clone. This chain connects TRBV5-1 to TRBJ1-2, with TRBD1 matching 12 bases. Germline assignment: CDR1 SGHRS and CDR2 YFSETQ. V trimming: 3 bases; J trimming: 4 bases; junction bases outside the gene matches: 7. There are 16 residues in the CDR3. For the CDR3, the DNA is TGCGCCAGCAGCTCCCCCCCGGGACAGGGGGCCTATGGCTACACCTTC. It encodes CASSSPPGQGAYGYTF. Supplemented by reference TRBV5-1 and TRBJ1-2, the full variable domain reads KAGVTQTPRYLIKTRGQQVTLSCSPISGHRSVSWYQQTPGQGLQFLFEYFSETQRNKGNFPGRFSGRQFSNSRSEMNVSTLELGDSALYLCASSSPPGQGAYGYTFGSGTRLTVV.

This clone was counted a few times. This sample also contains other DNA sequences that code for the same CDR3. The chain carries TRBV14 and TRBJ1-1; D is undetermined. Germline V CDR1 and CDR2: SGHDN, FVKESK. This CDR3 is 13 amino acids long. Deletions cut 4 bases from V and 5 bases from J, with 11 bases between. CDR3 amino acids: CASSRTLGTEAFF. DNA of the CDR3: TGTGCCAGCAGCCGGACTTTAGGAACTGAAGCTTTCTTT.

CDR3 in amino acids: CASSLGQSGETQYF. The CDR3 nucleotides read TGTGCCAGCAGCTTGGGACAGAGCGGGGAGACCCAGTACTTC. J is TRBJ2-5 and V is TRBV7-9, with D tentatively TRBD1 (7 bases). This CDR3 is 14 amino acids long. The germline V gene encodes CDR1 SEHNR and CDR2 FQNEAQ (reference sequence). Trimming stripped 3 bases from V and 5 bases from J, with 13 bases between.

The V call is TRBV14, the J call TRBJ1-2; 7 bases agree with TRBD1. The V gene's germline CDR1 is SGHDN and CDR2 FVKESK. V lost 2 bases and J lost 14; bases outside the gene matches: 5. This CDR3 has 11 residues. CDR3: CASSQYRGITF. DNA for the CDR3: TGTGCCAGCAGCCAATACAGGGGAATAACCTTC.

This chain links TRBV7-9 with TRBJ2-2; D might be TRBD2 (7 bases). CDR1 and CDR2 from the germline V gene are SEHNR and FQNEAQ (reference sequence). V was shortened by 2 bases and J by 5 bases, with 12 bases between the two germline ends. The CDR3 sequence is 15 residues long. The CDR3 protein is CASSLRGGFTGELFF. CDR3 nucleotide sequence: TGTGCCAGCAGCTTAAGGGGGGGCTTTACCGGGGAGCTGTTTTTT. Supplemented by reference TRBV7-9 and TRBJ2-2, the full variable domain reads DTGVSQNPRHKITKRGQNVTFRCDPISEHNRLYWYRQTLGQGPEFLTYFQNEAQLEKSRLLSDRFSAERPKGSFSTLEIQRTEQGDSAMYLCASSLRGGFTGELFFGEGSRLTVL.

This CDR3 is CAISEGQGPQHF. CDR3 in DNA: TGTGCCATCAGTGAAGGGCAGGGGCCCCAGCATTTT. The V gene is TRBV10-3, the J gene TRBJ1-5; maybe TRBD1 (5 bases). V lost 3 bases to trimming and J lost 9 bases, with 9 bases between them. The V gene's germline CDR1 is ENHRY and CDR2 SYGVKD. The CDR3 has 12 residues.

This chain uses TRBV10-3 with TRBJ1-2; the D gene is possibly TRBD1 (6 bases). Trimming stripped 7 bases from V and 8 bases from J, with 14 bases between. The CDR3 is 12 amino acids. In germline, CDR1 is ENHRY, CDR2 SYGVKD. DNA of the CDR3: TGTGCCATCAATAGGGCAGGGGCCGGCTACACCTTC. It is translated as CAINRAGAGYTF.

The V gene is TRBV1, the J gene TRBJ1-1. TRBV1 counts as a pseudogene. This CDR3 has 16 amino acids. CDR3 loop: CTSSYRALRVNTEAFF. The CDR3 nucleotides are TGCACCAGCAGCTACCGGGCACTAAGGGTGAACACTGAAGCTTTCTTT.

The V call is TRBV10-3, the J call TRBJ2-2, with 7 bases fitting TRBD2. Per germline, CDR1 ENHRY and CDR2 SYGVKD. The CDR3 has 14 amino acids. V dropped 10 bases and J dropped 3; count of bases not matched to a gene: 8. The CDR3 DNA reads as TGTGCCACCCTAGCGGTAACTTACACCGGGGAGCTGTTTTTT. Protein sequence: CATLAVTYTGELFF.

The chain couples TRBV6-6 to TRBJ2-3; 10 bases agree with TRBD1. The germline CDR1 and CDR2 sequences are MNHNY and SVGAGI (reference sequence). J was trimmed by 5 bases and V by 7 bases; bases with no gene match: 3. CDR3 length: 13 amino acids. CDR3 bases: TGTGCCAGCACCGACAGGGGGCAAGATACGCAGTATTTT. This codes for CASTDRGQDTQYF.

The V gene is TRBV9, the J gene TRBJ1-4; possibly TRBD1 for D (5 bases). Germline V gene data show CDR1 as SGDLS and CDR2 as YYNGEE. The CDR3 runs to 14 residues. Trimming stripped 0 bases from V and 10 bases from J, with 13 bases between. CDR3 sequence reads: CASSVGGTGGKLFF. Written as DNA, the CDR3 is TGTGCCAGCAGCGTAGGGGGGACCGGAGGAAAACTGTTTTTT.